The clone carrying this TCR beta chain was seen at least ten times. Sample-barcoded 5' priming and a J-beta primer mix drove a second PCR of roughly 6 to 12 cycles. TCRdb reprocessed the 5' RACE reads via MiXCR and lists one record per CDR3 protein. The table includes approximately 900,000 distinct CDR3 sequences, 48% detected once. These data originate in a study of blood T cells in healthy people across ages. CDR3 size: 15 residues. Germline lookup yields CDR1 SGHDN and CDR2 FVKESK. V was clipped by 2 bases and J by 8 bases; unmatched bases: 8. Material: blood. The chain carries TRBV14 and TRBJ2-1; the match to TRBD2 covers 8 bases. This sequence originates from a man aged 30 to 39 in good health. Written as DNA, the CDR3 is TGTGCCAGCAGCCAATTTCGGGGGGGCATCGATGAGCAGTTCTTC. Residues: CASSQFRGGIDEQFF. The entire variable domain, with the rest obtained from reference TRBV14 and TRBJ2-1, is as follows: EAGVTQFPSHSVIEKGQTVTLRCDPISGHDNLYWYRRVMGKEIKFLLHFVKESKQDESGMPNNRFLAERTGGTYSTLKVQPAELEDSGVYFCASSQFRGGIDEQFFGPGTRLTVL.